Within the sample, the clone carrying this TCR beta chain is medium-sized. Its antigen remains unidentified. CDR3 length equals 16 residues. Germline V gene data show CDR1 as SEHNR and CDR2 as FQNEAQ (reference sequence). V gave up 4 bases and J gave up 4 bases; unmatched junction bases: 11. This specimen comes from a study of breast tumors, draining lymph nodes, adjacent tissues. Overall study results and limits: Data only fit, rather than demonstrated, lymph node origin of most tumor T cells. Most tumor T cells seemingly derive from lymph node, then expand in tumor. Tumor repertoires ranked between lymph nodes and nontumor tissue in diversity, with V and J gene preferences. Luminal-like breast cancer showed significantly greater tumor-nontumor repertoire similarity than basal-like breast cancer did.

TCRdb itself ran the multiplex PCR reads through MiXCR, one entry per CDR3 protein. The sample carries 20,000 to 25,000 distinct CDR3 sequences, roughly 55% recorded once. The source of this sequence is a female donor with breast cancer. Some clones in this sample may be carry-over from other donors' samples. The sample comprised breast tumor tissue. The chain employs TRBV7-9 and TRBJ2-7; 9 nucleotides align to TRBD1. CDR3 region: CASSSQGAKDTYEQYF. DNA of the CDR3: TGTGCCAGCAGCTCACAGGGGGCGAAGGACACTTACGAGCAGTACTTC.